The text below deals with one TCR beta chain. Its antigen is undetermined. The data derive from a study of blood T cells in healthy people across ages. Isolated per sample were at least 7 million PBMCs. Broader study findings: The study could not conclusively compare naive and antigen-experienced cells, given its unsorted PBMCs.

The use of a sample-barcoded 5' primer and a J-beta primer mix characterized a second PCR of about 6 to 12 cycles. TCRdb re-called the 5' RACE reads with MiXCR, one entry per CDR3 protein. Seen here are approximately 490,000 distinct CDR3 sequences, approximately 25% observed once, and the top ten hold around 10%. Germline assignment: CDR1 MDHEN and CDR2 SYDVKM. The V and J ends lost 5 bases and 6 bases respectively, with 8 bases between them. This CDR3 region has 12 residues. The sample was also linked to a second study, of T cells of mothers and their children. As that study records: Microchimeric T cell clones that persisted were not detected.

This sequence joins TRBV28 and TRBJ1-5; D is ambiguous. Material for sequencing was blood. The clonotype comes from a boy younger than 18 in good health. The CDR3 loop is CASSDVGQPQHF. The CDR3, as DNA: TGTGCCAGCAGTGATGTAGGTCAGCCCCAGCATTTT. The full variable domain, in which reference TRBV28 and TRBJ1-5 provide the parts outside the CDR3, is DVKVTQSSRYLVKRTGEKVFLECVQDMDHENMFWYRQDPGLGLRLIYFSYDVKMKEKGDIPEGYSVSREKKERFSLILESASTNQTSMYLCASSDVGQPQHFGDGTRLSIL.